The 30 T cell receptor beta chains below were found in one sample sequenced in a study of cytomegalovirus exposure and HLA in healthy donors. The PCR used 60 Vbeta and 13 Jbeta primers. Assay used: immunoSEQ multiplex PCR; TCRdb lists only in-frame clones, some missing. There are about 170,000 clones in the sample; around 85% occur only once, and less than 2.5% lies in the top ten. Source material: PBMCs. The source is a male donor in good health and CMV-seronegative.

The chain combines TRBV2 with TRBJ2-7, with 14 bases fitting TRBD2. After removal of 4 bases from V and 1 base from J, the junction contained 12 bases not matched to a gene. The CDR3 covers 19 residues. Per germline, CDR1 SNHLY and CDR2 FYNNEI. CDR3 sequence: CASSGVPGTSGGGSYEQYF. The CDR3 DNA follows: TGTGCCAGCAGTGGTGTCCCCGGGACTAGCGGGGGAGGATCCTACGAGCAGTACTTC.

This chain uses TRBV5-6 with TRBJ1-5, with D possibly matching TRBD1 (5 bases). Trimming left V 2 bases short and J 6 bases short, with 12 bases between. Germline lookup yields CDR1 SGHDT and CDR2 YYEEEE. This CDR3 is built from 14 residues. DNA of the CDR3: TGTGCCAGCAGCTTCCAGGGAAAGAGTCAGCCCCAGCATTTT. Translating it yields CASSFQGKSQPQHF.

This chain links TRBV7-2 with TRBJ1-5; 9 nucleotides agree with TRBD1. The CDR3 loop spans 16 amino acids. V shed 1 base and J 7 bases; nucleotides not matched to a gene: 8. The germline gives CDR1 SGHTA, CDR2 FQGNSA. The DNA for the CDR3 is TGTGCCAGCAGCTTAGGGGGGACAGGGCTCCAACAGCCCCAGCATTTT. Encoded protein: CASSLGGTGLQQPQHF.

The V and J genes are TRBV7-2 and TRBJ2-7; TRBD1 matches at 7 bases. V dropped 2 bases and J dropped 6; count of bases not matched to a gene: 7. Germline V CDR1 and CDR2: SGHTA, FQGNSA. This CDR3 has 14 amino acids. The CDR3 protein is CASSLNRGRFEQYF. The CDR3 coding sequence is TGTGCCAGCAGCTTAAACAGGGGCAGGTTCGAGCAGTACTTC.

The chain uses TRBV7-6 and TRBJ1-3; D not resolved. The CDR3 runs to 13 residues. Per the germline V gene, CDR1 is SGHVS and CDR2 is FNYEAQ. V was trimmed by 2 bases and J by 11 bases, leaving 13 bases between them. The CDR3 loop is CASSLSLSKPIYF. Written as DNA, the CDR3 is TGTGCCAGCAGCTTAAGCCTGAGCAAACCCATATATTTT.

The J gene is TRBJ1-5, the V gene TRBV19; 8 bases line up with TRBD1. This CDR3 is built from 16 residues. In germline, CDR1 is LNHDA, CDR2 SQIVND (reference sequence). V gave up 5 bases and J gave up 1 base; unmatched junction bases: 7. The DNA for the CDR3 is TGTGCCAGTAGTCCTAGACAGGGGCGAAGCAATCAGCCCCAGCATTTT. This codes for CASSPRQGRSNQPQHF.

The CDR3 sequence: CASSLALTGAGNTIYF. CDR3 nucleotides: TGTGCCAGCAGCTTAGCCCTAACAGGGGCTGGAAACACCATATATTTT. The chain uses TRBV7-9 and TRBJ1-3, with 7 bases fitting TRBD1. This CDR3 has 16 residues. Germline V gene sequence: CDR1 SEHNR, CDR2 FQNEAQ (reference sequence). V trimming: 0 bases; J trimming: 2 bases; junction bases outside the gene matches: 4.

This clone was seen a single time. The chain links TRBV4-1 to TRBJ2-4; a weak D match, TRBD1 (6 bases). CDR1 is MGHRA, CDR2 YSYEKL, per germline. This CDR3 has 12 amino acids. Trimming removed 1 base at V and 15 bases at J, with 13 bases between. CDR3 loop: CASSQGRGPRYF. The CDR3 DNA reads as TGCGCCAGCAGCCAAGGCAGGGGCCCGAGGTACTTC.

The genes are TRBV7-2 and TRBJ2-7; D perhaps matches TRBD2 (5 bases). V lost 5 bases and J 4 bases, leaving 18 bases between the germline ends. This CDR3 comprises 15 residues. Looked up from germline, CDR1 is SGHTA and CDR2 is FQGNSA. DNA for the CDR3: TGTGCCAGCAGCCGATTCGGACTGAGAGATTACGAGCAGTACTTC. Protein sequence: CASSRFGLRDYEQYF.

J is TRBJ1-1 and V is TRBV6-1; D might be TRBD1 (6 bases). CDR1 and CDR2 (germline): MNHNS, SASEGT. The length of the CDR3 is 13 residues. Trimming removed 6 bases at V and 8 bases at J, with 16 bases between. CDR3 in amino acids: CASSPVGGTEAFF. The CDR3 coding sequence is TGTGCCAGCAGCCCGGTGGGAGGGACAGAAGCTTTCTTT.

The CDR3 sequence: CASSLRWQGAGEQYF. The DNA for the CDR3 is TGTGCCAGCAGCTTGAGGTGGCAGGGGGCGGGGGAGCAGTACTTC. The chain joins TRBV5-5 to TRBJ2-7; 8 bases map to TRBD1. CDR1 and CDR2 from the germline V gene are SGHKS and YYEKEE (reference sequence). The CDR3 covers 15 residues. After removal of 1 base from V and 7 bases from J, the junction contained 10 bases not matched to a gene.

The rearrangement uses TRBV30 and TRBJ1-1; no clear D gene. There are 14 residues in the CDR3. CDR1 is GTSNPN and CDR2 is SVGIG in the germline V gene (reference sequence). V was clipped by 0 bases and J by 4 bases, with 12 bases between them. CDR3 DNA: TGTGCCTGGAGTGTACGAGGGAGCGGCACTGAAGCTTTCTTT. Residues: CAWSVRGSGTEAFF.

The chain has TRBV2 and TRBJ2-3; 10 positions agree with TRBD1. This CDR3 has 17 residues. CDR1 SNHLY and CDR2 FYNNEI come from the germline V gene. Unmatched junction bases numbered 14, after V lost 9 bases and J lost 2 bases. Here the CDR3 DNA reads TGTGCCAGGCAGGGGAGGGGGACAGGGGCGATCACAGATACGCAGTATTTT. Translation gives CARQGRGTGAITDTQYF.

V and J are TRBV30 and TRBJ2-7, with 7 positions matching TRBD1. The V segment lost 8 bases and the J segment 4 bases; nucleotides outside the gene matches: 20. The V gene's germline CDR1 is GTSNPN and CDR2 SVGIG (reference sequence). The CDR3 covers 16 residues. This CDR3 is CAHLIQRGRGRYEQYF. The CDR3 nucleotides are TGTGCCCACCTCATTCAAAGGGGCAGGGGGAGATACGAGCAGTACTTC.

This clone was detected only a few times. V usage is TRBV5-6 and J usage is TRBJ2-7; possibly TRBD2 for D (5 bases). Trimming pared 6 bases from V and 4 bases from J, leaving 17 bases between. Germline-derived CDR1 and CDR2 are SGHDT and YYEEEE. The CDR3 consists of 14 residues. DNA of the CDR3: TGTGCCAGCACCCGAGAGGGTTTATGGTACGAGCAGTACTTC. Amino acids: CASTREGLWYEQYF.

The rearrangement links TRBV18 to TRBJ2-2; maybe TRBD1 (5 bases). Trimming cost V 5 bases and J 0 bases, with 22 bases left between them. This CDR3 is built from 19 residues. Germline V lookup: CDR1 KGHSH, CDR2 LQKENI. The CDR3 region is CASSSTAVGAGTNTGELFF. DNA of the CDR3: TGTGCCAGCTCATCGACCGCGGTTGGAGCAGGGACGAACACCGGGGAGCTGTTTTTT.

The chain combines TRBV6-5 with TRBJ2-5, with 9 positions matching TRBD1. Germline CDR1 reads MNHEY; CDR2 reads SVGAGI. The CDR3 is 15 residues long. J gave up 0 bases and V 6 bases, and 5 bases lay outside the gene matches. In DNA, the CDR3 is TGTGCCAGCAGGGTAACAGGGGGCAACCAAGAGACCCAGTACTTC. Encoded protein: CASRVTGGNQETQYF.

This rearrangement joins TRBV6-6 to TRBJ1-2, with D hard to call. V was cut by 5 bases and J by 4 bases, with 11 bases left in between. This CDR3 has 13 amino acids. The germline V gene has CDR1 MNHNY and CDR2 SVGAGI (reference sequence). For the CDR3, the DNA is TGTGCCAGCAGTACCACAGAAGCCTATGGCTACACCTTC. As protein: CASSTTEAYGYTF.

The rearrangement joins TRBV29-1 to TRBJ1-2; 10 bases match TRBD1. The CDR3 has 14 amino acids. Per the germline V gene, CDR1 is SQVTM and CDR2 is ANQGSEA. Trimming cost V 5 bases and J 3 bases; bases outside gene matches: 6. CDR3 amino acids: CSVFGTGDYYGYTF. Written as DNA, the CDR3 is TGCAGCGTTTTCGGGACAGGGGATTACTATGGCTACACCTTC.

The chain is built from TRBV19 and TRBJ2-7; 10 nucleotides match TRBD1. CDR3 size: 15 residues. The germline gives CDR1 LNHDA, CDR2 SQIVND (reference sequence). Trimming took 1 base from V and 3 from J; bases not matched to a gene: 3. CDR3 nucleotide sequence: TGTGCCAGTAGTATAGGGGACAGGGGTCTCTACGAGCAGTACTTC. This encodes CASSIGDRGLYEQYF.

This chain uses TRBV15 with TRBJ1-2; 9 bases are a match to TRBD1. Per germline, CDR1 LNHNV and CDR2 YYDKDF (reference sequence). The CDR3 loop spans 15 amino acids. J lost 3 bases, V lost 5 bases, and 7 bases had no gene match. The CDR3 protein is CATSGDRVVDYGYTF. CDR3 bases: TGTGCCACCAGCGGGGACAGGGTGGTGGACTATGGCTACACCTTC.

The chain carries TRBV29-1 and TRBJ2-2; 10 positions agree with TRBD1. J was trimmed by 5 bases and V by 1 base; bases with no gene match: 7. The germline V gene has CDR1 SQVTM and CDR2 ANQGSEA. There are 16 residues in the CDR3. The CDR3 nucleotides read TGCAGCGTTGAAGGGCCGGGACAGGGGTGGACCGGGGAGCTGTTTTTT. This codes for CSVEGPGQGWTGELFF.

This chain links TRBV7-9 with TRBJ1-4, with 9 bases matching TRBD1. This CDR3 has 15 residues. The J segment lost 6 bases and the V segment lost 4 bases, leaving 6 bases of the junction unmatched. CDR1 SEHNR and CDR2 FQNEAQ come from the germline V gene (reference sequence). The CDR3 nucleotides are TGTGCCAGCAGCTCAAACAGGGGGCCCGATGAAAAACTGTTTTTT. This sequence encodes CASSSNRGPDEKLFF.

V and J are TRBV5-1 and TRBJ1-4, with D maybe TRBD1 (5 bases). With 0 bases removed from V and 6 bases from J, the gap between germline ends came to 12 bases. Germline V gene sequence: CDR1 SGHRS, CDR2 YFSETQ. This CDR3 comprises 15 residues. CDR3 residues: CASSLVGARDEKLFF. In DNA, the CDR3 is TGCGCCAGCAGCTTGGTAGGGGCTAGGGATGAAAAACTGTTTTTT. Using reference TRBV5-1 and TRBJ1-4 for the parts outside the CDR3, the full variable domain is KAGVTQTPRYLIKTRGQQVTLSCSPISGHRSVSWYQQTPGQGLQFLFEYFSETQRNKGNFPGRFSGRQFSNSRSEMNVSTLELGDSALYLCASSLVGARDEKLFFGSGTQLSVL.

The V gene is TRBV7-6, the J gene TRBJ1-2; the match to TRBD1 covers 7 bases. The V gene's germline CDR1 is SGHVS and CDR2 FNYEAQ. The CDR3 is 15 amino acids. Trimming took 1 base from V and 4 from J; bases not matched to a gene: 6. This chain's CDR3 is CASSLGAGGVYGYTF. As DNA, the CDR3 is TGTGCCAGCAGCTTAGGGGCAGGGGGAGTCTATGGCTACACCTTC.

This sequence joins TRBV7-9 and TRBJ2-2; the D is unclear. There are 16 residues in the CDR3. Trimming took off 4 bases at V and 8 bases at J, with 20 bases between the two ends. Germline CDR1 and CDR2: SEHNR and FQNEAQ (reference sequence). CDR3 sequence (DNA): TGTGCCAGCAGCTCCACGACACGTTCTCCCCCTGGGGAGCTGTTTTTT. Its translation: CASSSTTRSPPGELFF.

The chain links TRBV6-5 to TRBJ1-2; tentative D call: TRBD1 (5 bases). Trimming took 2 bases from V and 5 from J, leaving 12 bases between them. Germline V gene data show CDR1 as MNHEY and CDR2 as SVGAGI. The CDR3 is made up of 14 amino acids. The CDR3 spells CASSYTQGDYGYTF. The DNA for the CDR3 is TGTGCCAGCAGTTACACCCAGGGCGATTATGGCTACACCTTC.

This clone appeared once. The chain carries TRBV7-2 and TRBJ1-2; D call uncertain. CDR3 length: 12 amino acids. In germline, CDR1 is SGHTA, CDR2 FQGNSA. Trimming stripped 5 bases from V and 5 bases from J, with 9 bases between. The CDR3, as DNA: TGTGCCAGCAGCGCCCACATATATGGCTACACCTTC. It specifies CASSAHIYGYTF.

The rearrangement uses TRBV27 and TRBJ2-3, with D possibly matching TRBD1 (6 bases). The CDR3 sequence is 15 residues long. From germline, CDR1 is MNHEY and CDR2 SMNVEV (reference sequence). V was clipped by 6 bases and J by 2 bases, with 15 bases between them. This CDR3 is CASRPGVADTDTQYF. Here the CDR3 DNA reads TGTGCCAGCAGACCAGGGGTCGCGGACACAGATACGCAGTATTTT.

This chain connects TRBV6-1 to TRBJ2-5; 8 nucleotides match TRBD2. The CDR3 runs 14 residues. Germline CDR1 MNHNS, CDR2 SASEGT. J lost 4 bases, V lost 2 bases, and 3 bases had no gene match. This CDR3 is CASSEPGRGETQYF. The CDR3, as DNA: TGTGCCAGCAGTGAACCCGGGAGGGGAGAGACCCAGTACTTC.